This is a list of T cell receptor beta chains from one sample in a study of blood T cell repertoires in COVID-19. Assay used: immunoSEQ multiplex PCR; TCRdb lists only in-frame clones, some missing. The sample lists 100,000 to 150,000 clones, around 82% occurring once. Sequencing was performed on peripheral blood. All receptors derive from a woman aged 25 to 39 who had recovered from COVID-19. The CDR3 runs from the conserved cysteine through the conserved F or W. The order of the fields is J gene, D gene, V gene, clone size, CDR3 length, CDR3 DNA, CDR3 protein. D genes are given only for firm matches. The size of a clone is reported for some rows only, either as once, few or many, or as a class for expanded clones.

J: TRBJ2-7; D: TRBD2; V: TRBV4-1; size: .; length: 14; DNA: TGCGCCAGCAGCCAAGGGGGGACTAGCGGCGAGCAGTACTTC; CDR3: CASSQGGTSGEQYF
J: TRBJ1-1; D: TRBD1; V: TRBV25-1; size: few; length: 14; DNA: TGTGCCAGCAGCAGGACAGGGAAGAACACTGAAGCTTTCTTT; CDR3: CASSRTGKNTEAFF
J: TRBJ2-3; D: TRBD1; V: TRBV25-1; size: .; length: 15; DNA: TGTGCCACCAGGGACAGTGGGCTCCGCACAGATACGCAGTATTTT; CDR3: CATRDSGLRTDTQYF
J: TRBJ2-7; D: TRBD2; V: TRBV5-1; size: .; length: 15; DNA: TGCGCCAGCAGCTTGGGAACGGGAGGGTACAACGAGCAGTACTTC; CDR3: CASSLGTGGYNEQYF
J: TRBJ1-1; D: TRBD1; V: TRBV5-1; size: .; length: 13; DNA: TGCGCCAGCAGTTCTACAGGGGGCGGTGAAGCTTTCTTT; CDR3: CASSSTGGGEAFF
J: TRBJ2-1; D: TRBD1; V: TRBV19; size: .; length: 16; DNA: TGTGCCAGTAGTATGGGCCGGGACAGCTCCTACAATGAGCAGTTCTTC; CDR3: CASSMGRDSSYNEQFF
J: TRBJ1-1; D: .; V: TRBV5-4; size: .; length: 16; DNA: TGTGCCAGCAGCTTAGGCCCCAATACAGGGATGACTGAAGCTTTCTTT; CDR3: CASSLGPNTGMTEAFF
J: TRBJ2-7; D: .; V: TRBV3-1/TRBV3-2; size: .; length: 14; DNA: TGTGCCAGCAGCCAAGGGAAGGGGGCCTACGAGCAGTACTTC; CDR3: CASSQGKGAYEQYF
J: TRBJ1-3; D: .; V: TRBV5-1; size: .; length: 18; DNA: TGCGCCAGCAGGAGACAACTTGGGCCGCTTTCCTCTGGAAACACCATATATTTT; CDR3: CASRRQLGPLSSGNTIYF
J: TRBJ1-1; D: .; V: TRBV7-9; size: .; length: 12; DNA: TGTGCCAGCAGCCAGGGGAGCACTGAAGCTTTCTTT; CDR3: CASSQGSTEAFF
J: TRBJ1-1; D: .; V: TRBV2; size: .; length: 13; DNA: TGTGCCAGCCGGGGAGCGATGAACACTGAAGCTTTCTTT; CDR3: CASRGAMNTEAFF
J: TRBJ1-6; D: TRBD1; V: TRBV5-8; size: .; length: 17; DNA: TGTGCCAGCAGATCATATTCAGGGGGCTCCTATAATTCACCCCTCCACTTT; CDR3: CASRSYSGGSYNSPLHF
J: TRBJ1-1; D: .; V: TRBV29-1; size: few; length: 13; DNA: TGCAGCGTCGCCGGACAGTTGAACACTGAAGCTTTCTTT; CDR3: CSVAGQLNTEAFF
J: TRBJ2-3; D: .; V: TRBV7-9; size: .; length: 14; DNA: TGTGCCAGCAGCTTATCCCAGGCTGGGGATACGCAGTATTTT; CDR3: CASSLSQAGDTQYF
J: TRBJ2-7; D: .; V: TRBV5-1; size: .; length: 17; DNA: TGCGCCAGCAGCTTCCAATCTAGACCGTCACTCTCCTACGAGCAGTACTTC; CDR3: CASSFQSRPSLSYEQYF
J: TRBJ2-1; D: .; V: TRBV27; size: .; length: 13; DNA: TGTGCCAGCACCAACACAGTATACAATGAGCAGTTCTTC; CDR3: CASTNTVYNEQFF
J: TRBJ1-2; D: TRBD1; V: TRBV12-3/TRBV12-4; size: .; length: 13; DNA: TGTGCCAGCAGCCGGGGGACAGGCGGTGGCTACACCTTC; CDR3: CASSRGTGGGYTF
J: TRBJ2-2; D: .; V: TRBV27; size: .; length: 14; DNA: TGTGCCAGCACTATCCAGGGTAACACCGGGGAGCTGTTTTTT; CDR3: CASTIQGNTGELFF
J: TRBJ1-6; D: .; V: TRBV27; size: .; length: 17; DNA: TGTGCCAGCAGTAGAATAGAACAGGCCCTTCCTAATTCACCCCTCCACTTT; CDR3: CASSRIEQALPNSPLHF
J: TRBJ1-1; D: .; V: TRBV11-2; size: .; length: 13; DNA: TGTGCCAGCAGCTTCGACAGGAACACTGAAGCTTTCTTT; CDR3: CASSFDRNTEAFF
J: TRBJ1-1; D: .; V: TRBV19; size: .; length: 12; DNA: TGTGCCAGTGGCCGTATGAACACTGAAGCTTTCTTT; CDR3: CASGRMNTEAFF
J: TRBJ2-1; D: .; V: TRBV5-1; size: .; length: 16; DNA: TGCGCCAGCAGCGTGATCAGGGGAAGGACAATGGGTGAGCAGTTCTTC; CDR3: CASSVIRGRTMGEQFF
J: TRBJ2-4; D: TRBD1; V: TRBV4-1; size: .; length: 15; DNA: TGCGCCAGCAGCCAAGAGGACAGGGCCAAAAACATTCAGTACTTC; CDR3: CASSQEDRAKNIQYF
J: TRBJ2-1; D: .; V: TRBV7-6; size: .; length: 13; DNA: TGTGCCAGCAGCCGCGACAGTTACAATGAGCAGTTCTTC; CDR3: CASSRDSYNEQFF
J: TRBJ2-3; D: .; V: TRBV4-2; size: .; length: 16; DNA: TGTGCCAGCAGCCAAGATCAGGGCTATTCAGCAGATACGCAGTATTTT; CDR3: CASSQDQGYSADTQYF
J: TRBJ1-2; D: .; V: TRBV4-2; size: .; length: 14; DNA: TGTGCCAGCAGCCAAGAAGGGGCTAACTATGGCTACACCTTC; CDR3: CASSQEGANYGYTF
J: TRBJ2-1; D: .; V: TRBV15; size: .; length: 14; DNA: TGTGCCACCAGCGGCCCCCCAGGGGTCGGTGAGCAGTTCTTC; CDR3: CATSGPPGVGEQFF
J: TRBJ1-4; D: TRBD1; V: TRBV18; size: .; length: 15; DNA: TGTGCCAGCTCACCCCGACAGGGGACTAATGAAAAACTGTTTTTT; CDR3: CASSPRQGTNEKLFF
J: TRBJ2-7; D: .; V: TRBV5-1; size: once; length: 12; DNA: TGCGCCAGCAGCTTCTCAGGGGACGAGCAGTACTTC; CDR3: CASSFSGDEQYF
J: TRBJ1-2; D: .; V: TRBV20-1; size: once; length: 13; DNA: TGCAGTGCTAGTCACTCGGGGGGCTATGGCTACACCTTC; CDR3: CSASHSGGYGYTF
J: TRBJ2-1; D: TRBD2; V: TRBV9; size: .; length: 15; DNA: TGTGCCAGCAGCCCCCGACTAGCGGCCGGGCTTGAGCAGTTCTTC; CDR3: CASSPRLAAGLEQFF
J: TRBJ2-7; D: TRBD1; V: TRBV7-9; size: .; length: 16; DNA: TGTGCCAGCAGTTACCGTACTGGGACAGTCTCCTACGAGCAGTACTTC; CDR3: CASSYRTGTVSYEQYF
J: TRBJ2-1; D: TRBD2; V: TRBV19; size: .; length: 14; DNA: TGTGCCAGTTCTAGCGGGGAGGTCGTCAATGAGCAGTTCTTC; CDR3: CASSSGEVVNEQFF
J: TRBJ2-7; D: TRBD2; V: TRBV2; size: few; length: 17; DNA: TGTGCCAGCAGTGACTTGGGCGGGAGTGGAACGAGCTACGAGCAGTACTTC; CDR3: CASSDLGGSGTSYEQYF
J: TRBJ1-5; D: TRBD1; V: TRBV27; size: .; length: 14; DNA: TGTGCCAGCAGGGGGGGGACAGGGGGTCAGCCCCAGCATTTT; CDR3: CASRGGTGGQPQHF
J: TRBJ2-7; D: .; V: TRBV7-8; size: once; length: 14; DNA: TGTGCCAGCAGCTTACTAGCGTTGGACTACGAGCAGTACTTC; CDR3: CASSLLALDYEQYF
J: TRBJ1-2; D: .; V: TRBV19; size: .; length: 17; DNA: TGTGCCAGTAGTATAAATCGGGGGACGTCTATGGGCTATGGCTACACCTTC; CDR3: CASSINRGTSMGYGYTF
J: TRBJ1-4; D: TRBD1; V: TRBV6-2/TRBV6-3; size: .; length: 15; DNA: TGTGCCAGCAGTTCCTTCGGGACAGCTAATGAAAAACTGTTTTTT; CDR3: CASSSFGTANEKLFF
J: TRBJ2-1; D: .; V: TRBV7-3; size: .; length: 12; DNA: TGTGCCAGCAGCTCCACGGGGAGTGAGCAGTTCTTC; CDR3: CASSSTGSEQFF